This T cell receptor (beta chain) is from a study of CD8 T cells in Susac syndrome. Reverse transcription of roughly 0.5 to 1 ug RNA was performed with random hexamers. An immunoSEQ multiplex PCR generated amplified TCR beta CDR3 products spanning 54 Vbeta and 13 Jbeta. Each CDR3 protein gets one entry after TCRdb re-called the immunoSEQ multiplex PCR reads with MiXCR. The top ten clones hold 0.25% to 0.35% of a sample with about 130,000 distinct CDR3 sequences, over 90% of them seen once. From blood CD8+ and CD4+ T cells, TCR beta sequences were generated. V shed 2 bases and J shed 0 bases, with 17 bases lying between them. Germline-derived CDR1 and CDR2 are MNHEY and SVGEGT. CDR3 length equals 17 residues.

Sample: CD8+ T cells from PBMCs. The chain carries TRBV6-2 or TRBV6-3 and TRBJ2-7; either TRBD1 or TRBD2 may supply D (5 bases each). The TCR comes from a human donor with multiple sclerosis. This CDR3 reads CASSYQPGPSYSYEQYF. The CDR3, as DNA: TGTGCCAGCAGTTACCAACCGGGACCATCGTACTCCTACGAGCAGTACTTC.